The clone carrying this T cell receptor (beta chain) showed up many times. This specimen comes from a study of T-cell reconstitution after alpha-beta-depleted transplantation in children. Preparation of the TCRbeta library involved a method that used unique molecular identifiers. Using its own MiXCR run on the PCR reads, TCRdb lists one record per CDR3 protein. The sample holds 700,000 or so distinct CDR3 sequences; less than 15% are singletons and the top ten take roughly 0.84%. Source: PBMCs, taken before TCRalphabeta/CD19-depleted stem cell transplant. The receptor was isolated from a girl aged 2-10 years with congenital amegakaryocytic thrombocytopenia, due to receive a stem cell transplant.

For the CDR3, the DNA is TGCAGTGCTCGTATGGGGGAATGGGGGGAGACCCAGTACTTC. Translation: CSARMGEWGETQYF. The genes are TRBV20-1 and TRBJ2-5; perhaps D is TRBD1 or TRBD2 (5 bases each). With 5 bases removed from V and 5 bases from J, the gap between germline ends came to 18 bases. Germline CDR1 reads DFQATT; CDR2 reads SNEGSKA (reference sequence). CDR3 length: 14 amino acids.